This T cell receptor (beta chain) is drawn from a study of blood T cell repertoires in COVID-19. Assay used: immunoSEQ multiplex PCR; TCRdb lists only in-frame clones, some missing. The sample holds fewer than 350,000 clones, about 92% seen once. Germline V gene sequence: CDR1 SGHKS, CDR2 YYEKEE (reference sequence). The length of the CDR3 is 16 residues. The V gene lost 1 base and the J gene lost 8 bases, with 18 bases spanning the gap. The sequence was collected from a woman aged 55-70 years with COVID-19, enrolled during active disease. The chain links TRBV5-5 to TRBJ1-4, with D tentatively TRBD1 (5 bases). The sequencing sample was made of peripheral blood. As DNA, the CDR3 is TGTGCCAGCAGCTTGTTCGTAGGGACGGGAGGGGAAAAACTGTTTTTT. It translates to CASSLFVGTGGEKLFF.